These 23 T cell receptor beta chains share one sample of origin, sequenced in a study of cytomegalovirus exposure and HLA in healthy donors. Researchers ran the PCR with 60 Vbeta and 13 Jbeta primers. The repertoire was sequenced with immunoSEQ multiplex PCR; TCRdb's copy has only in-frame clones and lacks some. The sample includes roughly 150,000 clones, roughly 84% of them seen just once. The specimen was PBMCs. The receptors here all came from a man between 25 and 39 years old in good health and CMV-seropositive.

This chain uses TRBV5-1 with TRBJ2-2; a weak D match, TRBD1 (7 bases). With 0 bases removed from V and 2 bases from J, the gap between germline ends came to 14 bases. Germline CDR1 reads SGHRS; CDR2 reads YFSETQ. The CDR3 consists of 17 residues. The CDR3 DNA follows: TGCGCCAGCAGCTTGGGTGGAGGGGGCCGTAACACCGGGGAGCTGTTTTTT. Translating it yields CASSLGGGGRNTGELFF.

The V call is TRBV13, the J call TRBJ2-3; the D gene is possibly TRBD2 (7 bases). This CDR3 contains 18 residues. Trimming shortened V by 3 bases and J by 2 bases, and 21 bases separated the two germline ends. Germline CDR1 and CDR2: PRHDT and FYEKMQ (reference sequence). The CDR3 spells CASSFWGGSGGPTDTQYF. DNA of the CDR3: TGTGCCAGCAGCTTTTGGGGGGGCTCTGGCGGACCCACAGATACGCAGTATTTT.

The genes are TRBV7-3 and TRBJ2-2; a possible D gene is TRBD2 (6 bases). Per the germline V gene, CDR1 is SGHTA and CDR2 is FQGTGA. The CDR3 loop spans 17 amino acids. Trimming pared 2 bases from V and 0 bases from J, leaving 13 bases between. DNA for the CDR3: TGTGCCAGCAGCTTAGGTAGCGGAGGCCCGAACACCGGGGAGCTGTTTTTT. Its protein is CASSLGSGGPNTGELFF.

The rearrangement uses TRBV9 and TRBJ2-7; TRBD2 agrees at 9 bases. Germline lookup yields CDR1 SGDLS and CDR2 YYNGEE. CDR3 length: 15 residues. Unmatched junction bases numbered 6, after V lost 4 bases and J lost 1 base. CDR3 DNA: TGTGCCAGCAGCCCCGGGACTAGCAGGTCCTACGAGCAGTACTTC. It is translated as CASSPGTSRSYEQYF.

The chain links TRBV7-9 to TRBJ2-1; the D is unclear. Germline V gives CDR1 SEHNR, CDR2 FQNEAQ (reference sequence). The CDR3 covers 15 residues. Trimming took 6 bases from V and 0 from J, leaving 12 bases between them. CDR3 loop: CASSSYGSSYNEQFF. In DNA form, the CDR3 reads TGTGCCAGCAGTTCCTACGGTAGCTCCTACAATGAGCAGTTCTTC.

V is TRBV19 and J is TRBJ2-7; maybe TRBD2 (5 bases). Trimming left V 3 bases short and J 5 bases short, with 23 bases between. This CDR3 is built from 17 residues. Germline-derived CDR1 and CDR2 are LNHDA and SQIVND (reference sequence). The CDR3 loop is CASSMATGMPEGDEQYV. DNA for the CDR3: TGTGCCAGTAGTATGGCCACCGGGATGCCAGAAGGAGACGAGCAGTACGTC.

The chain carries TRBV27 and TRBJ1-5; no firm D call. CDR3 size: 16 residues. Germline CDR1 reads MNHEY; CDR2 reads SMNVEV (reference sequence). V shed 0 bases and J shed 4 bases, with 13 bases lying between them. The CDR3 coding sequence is TGTGCCAGCAGTTTATCAATGGCGGGTCGTAATCAGCCCCAGCATTTT. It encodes CASSLSMAGRNQPQHF.

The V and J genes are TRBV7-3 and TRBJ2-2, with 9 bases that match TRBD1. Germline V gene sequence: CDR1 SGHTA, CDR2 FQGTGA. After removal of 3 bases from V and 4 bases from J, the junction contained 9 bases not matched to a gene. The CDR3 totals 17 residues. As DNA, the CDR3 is TGTGCCAGCAGCTTCGGGACAGGGATGCTGGGCACCGGGGAGCTGTTTTTT. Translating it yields CASSFGTGMLGTGELFF.

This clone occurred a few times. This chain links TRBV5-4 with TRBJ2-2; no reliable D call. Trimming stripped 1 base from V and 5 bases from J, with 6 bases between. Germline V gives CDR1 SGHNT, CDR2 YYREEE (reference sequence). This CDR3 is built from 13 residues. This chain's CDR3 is CASSLTVTGELFF. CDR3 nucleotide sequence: TGTGCCAGCAGCTTGACTGTTACCGGGGAGCTGTTTTTT.

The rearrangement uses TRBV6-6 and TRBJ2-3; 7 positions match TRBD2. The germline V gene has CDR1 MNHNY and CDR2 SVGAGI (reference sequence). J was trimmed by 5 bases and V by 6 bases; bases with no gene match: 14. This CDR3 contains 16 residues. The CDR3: CASRGLGSAGVDTQYF. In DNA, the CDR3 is TGTGCCAGCAGGGGGTTGGGGTCGGCGGGAGTAGATACGCAGTATTTT.

Here the CDR3 reads CASSPKTSVSSYNEQFF. The CDR3 coding sequence is TGCGCCAGCAGCCCGAAGACTAGCGTTAGCTCCTACAATGAGCAGTTCTTC. The chain uses TRBV5-1 and TRBJ2-1, with TRBD2 identical over 8 bases. CDR1 and CDR2 from the germline V gene are SGHRS and YFSETQ. The CDR3 sequence is 17 residues long. V lost 4 bases, J lost 0 bases, and 9 bases stayed unmatched.

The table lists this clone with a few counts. This CDR3 is CASGQRGSSYEQYF. Here the CDR3 DNA reads TGTGCCAGCGGGCAGAGGGGGAGCTCCTACGAGCAGTACTTC. The chain joins TRBV6-5 to TRBJ2-7, with a weak D call TRBD1 (6 bases). Germline V gene sequence: CDR1 MNHEY, CDR2 SVGAGI. There are 14 residues in the CDR3. Deletions cut 8 bases from V and 0 bases from J, with 14 bases between.

The CDR3 region is CASSSQAGTYNEQFF. CDR3 sequence (DNA): TGTGCCAGCAGCTCTCAAGCGGGAACCTACAATGAGCAGTTCTTC. The rearrangement uses TRBV7-3 and TRBJ2-1; 7 bases map to TRBD2. The V segment lost 4 bases and the J segment 2 bases; nucleotides outside the gene matches: 5. The CDR3 sequence is 15 residues long. Germline CDR1 reads SGHTA; CDR2 reads FQGTGA. Complete variable domain (other parts from reference TRBV7-3 and TRBJ2-1): GAGVSQTPSNKVTEKGKYVELRCDPISGHTALYWYRQSLGQGPEFLIYFQGTGAADDSGLPNDRFFAVRPEGSVSTLKIQRTERGDSAVYLCASSSQAGTYNEQFFGPGTRLTVL.

The DNA for the CDR3 is TGTGCCAGCAGTGCATCCGGGACAGGGGACCAAAAACTGTTTTTT. It yields the protein CASSASGTGDQKLFF. The chain carries TRBV27 and TRBJ1-4, with 10 bases matching TRBD1. This CDR3 is built from 15 residues. J was trimmed by 9 bases and V by 5 bases; bases with no gene match: 9. Germline lookup yields CDR1 MNHEY and CDR2 SMNVEV (reference sequence).

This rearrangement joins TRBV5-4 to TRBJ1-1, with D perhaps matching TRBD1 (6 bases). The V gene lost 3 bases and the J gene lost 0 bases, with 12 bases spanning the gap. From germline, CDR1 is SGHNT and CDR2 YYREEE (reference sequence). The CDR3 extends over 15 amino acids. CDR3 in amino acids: CASSSGQSMNTEAFF. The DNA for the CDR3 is TGTGCCAGCAGCTCAGGACAGTCCATGAACACTGAAGCTTTCTTT.

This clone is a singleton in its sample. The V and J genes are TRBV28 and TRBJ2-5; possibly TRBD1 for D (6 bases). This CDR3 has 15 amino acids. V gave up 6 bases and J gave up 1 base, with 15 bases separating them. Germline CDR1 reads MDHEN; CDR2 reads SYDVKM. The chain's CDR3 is CASRSRPTGQETQYF. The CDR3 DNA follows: TGTGCCAGCAGGTCTCGACCGACAGGCCAAGAGACCCAGTACTTC.

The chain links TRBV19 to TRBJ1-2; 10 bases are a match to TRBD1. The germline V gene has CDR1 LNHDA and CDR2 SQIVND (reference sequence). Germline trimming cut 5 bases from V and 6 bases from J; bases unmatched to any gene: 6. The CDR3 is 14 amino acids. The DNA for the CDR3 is TGTGCCAGTAGTGAGACAGGACAGGGGGATGGCTACACCTTC. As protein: CASSETGQGDGYTF.

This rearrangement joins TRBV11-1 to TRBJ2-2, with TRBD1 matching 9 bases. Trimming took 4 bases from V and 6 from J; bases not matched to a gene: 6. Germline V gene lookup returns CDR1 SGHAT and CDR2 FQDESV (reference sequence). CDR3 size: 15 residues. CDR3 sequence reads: CASSSGQGFAGELFF. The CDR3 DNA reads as TGTGCCAGCAGCTCGGGACAGGGTTTCGCCGGGGAGCTGTTTTTT.

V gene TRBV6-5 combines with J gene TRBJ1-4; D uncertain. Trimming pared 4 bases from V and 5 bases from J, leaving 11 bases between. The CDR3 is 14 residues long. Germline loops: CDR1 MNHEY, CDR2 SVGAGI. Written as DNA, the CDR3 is TGTGCCAGCAGTTCCCCACGGCGGAATGAAAAACTGTTTTTT. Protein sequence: CASSSPRRNEKLFF.

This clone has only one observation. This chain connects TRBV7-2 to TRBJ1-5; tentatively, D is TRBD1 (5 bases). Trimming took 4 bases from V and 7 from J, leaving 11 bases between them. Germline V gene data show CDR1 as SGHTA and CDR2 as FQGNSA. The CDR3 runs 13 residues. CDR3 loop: CASSSTVEQPQHF. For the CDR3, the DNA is TGTGCCAGCAGCTCGACAGTGGAACAGCCCCAGCATTTT.

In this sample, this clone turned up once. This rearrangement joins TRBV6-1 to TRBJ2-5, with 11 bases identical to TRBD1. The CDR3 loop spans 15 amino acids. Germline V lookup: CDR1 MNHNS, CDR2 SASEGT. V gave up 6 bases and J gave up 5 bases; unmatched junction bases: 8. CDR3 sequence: CASRTGQGVRETQYF. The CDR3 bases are TGTGCCAGCAGAACGGGACAGGGGGTGCGTGAGACCCAGTACTTC.

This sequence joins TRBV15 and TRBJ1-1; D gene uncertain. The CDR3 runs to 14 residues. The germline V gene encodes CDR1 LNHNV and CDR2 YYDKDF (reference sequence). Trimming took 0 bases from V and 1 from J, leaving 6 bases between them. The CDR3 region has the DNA TGTGCCACCAGCAGAGATGCAGAGAACACTGAAGCTTTCTTT. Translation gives CATSRDAENTEAFF.

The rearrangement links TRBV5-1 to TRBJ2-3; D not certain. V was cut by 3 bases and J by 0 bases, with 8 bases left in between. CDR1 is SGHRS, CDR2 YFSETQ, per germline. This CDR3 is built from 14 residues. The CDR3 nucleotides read TGCGCCAGCAGCTCGCAGGCTAGCACAGATACGCAGTATTTT. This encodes CASSSQASTDTQYF.